Below, one TCR beta chain is given with its context. Generated by immunoSEQ multiplex PCR, the TCRdb table keeps only in-frame clones and is missing some. The table includes tens of thousands of clones, about 89% detected once. Trimming removed 5 bases at V and 7 bases at J, with 16 bases between. This CDR3 comprises 14 residues. Germline assignment: CDR1 SGHNT and CDR2 YYREEE (reference sequence). These data originate in a study of siplizumab effects on memory and regulatory T cells. The sequence was obtained from a human donor in good health. Sequencing was performed on CD8+ T cells sorted from blood. The chain recombines TRBV5-4 with TRBJ2-1, with D possibly being TRBD1 or TRBD2 (5 bases each). This CDR3 is CASSPLGELNEQFF. As DNA, the CDR3 is TGTGCCAGCAGTCCATTGGGGGAACTGAATGAGCAGTTCTTC. Combining the CDR3 with reference TRBV5-4 and TRBJ2-1 gives the whole variable domain ETGVTQSPTHLIKTRGQQVTLRCSSQSGHNTVSWYQQALGQGPQFIFQYYREEENGRGNFPPRFSGLQFPNYSSELNVNALELDDSALYLCASSPLGELNEQFFGPGTRLTVL.